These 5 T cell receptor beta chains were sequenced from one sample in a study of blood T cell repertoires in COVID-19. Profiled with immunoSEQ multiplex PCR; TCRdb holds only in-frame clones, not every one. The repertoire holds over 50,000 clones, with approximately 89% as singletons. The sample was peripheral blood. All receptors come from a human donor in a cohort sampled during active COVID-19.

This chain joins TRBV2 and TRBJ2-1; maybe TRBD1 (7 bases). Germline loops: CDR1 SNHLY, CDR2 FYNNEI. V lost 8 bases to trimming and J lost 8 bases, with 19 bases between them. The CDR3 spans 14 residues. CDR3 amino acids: CASARRGPWDEQFF. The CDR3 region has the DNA TGTGCCAGCGCACGGAGGGGGCCTTGGGATGAGCAGTTCTTC.

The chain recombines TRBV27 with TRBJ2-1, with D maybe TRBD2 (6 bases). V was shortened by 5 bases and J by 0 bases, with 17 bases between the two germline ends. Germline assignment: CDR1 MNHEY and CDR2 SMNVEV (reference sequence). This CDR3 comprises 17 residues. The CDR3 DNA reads TGTGCCAGCAGTCCCCGGGACTTAAGGAGCTCCTACAATGAGCAGTTCTTC. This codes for CASSPRDLRSSYNEQFF.

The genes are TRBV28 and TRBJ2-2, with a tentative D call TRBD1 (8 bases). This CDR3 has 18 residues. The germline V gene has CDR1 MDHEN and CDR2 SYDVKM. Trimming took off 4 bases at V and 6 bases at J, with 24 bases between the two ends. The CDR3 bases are TGTGCCAGCAGTTCGAACTTCGGACAGGGACTATACTCCGGGGAGCTGTTTTTT. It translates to CASSSNFGQGLYSGELFF. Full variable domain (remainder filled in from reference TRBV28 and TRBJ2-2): DVKVTQSSRYLVKRTGEKVFLECVQDMDHENMFWYRQDPGLGLRLIYFSYDVKMKEKGDIPEGYSVSREKKERFSLILESASTNQTSMYLCASSSNFGQGLYSGELFFGEGSRLTVL.

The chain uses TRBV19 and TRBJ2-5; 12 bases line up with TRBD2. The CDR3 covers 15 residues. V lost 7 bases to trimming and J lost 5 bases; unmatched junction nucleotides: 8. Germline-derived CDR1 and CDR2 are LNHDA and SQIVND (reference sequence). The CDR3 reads CASKLAGGPYETQYF. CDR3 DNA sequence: TGTGCCAGTAAGCTAGCGGGAGGGCCTTATGAGACCCAGTACTTC. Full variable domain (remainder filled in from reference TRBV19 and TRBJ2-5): DGGITQSPKYLFRKEGQNVTLSCEQNLNHDAMYWYRQDPGQGLRLIYYSQIVNDFQKGDIAEGYSVSREKKESFPLTVTSAQKNPTAFYLCASKLAGGPYETQYFGPGTRLLVL.

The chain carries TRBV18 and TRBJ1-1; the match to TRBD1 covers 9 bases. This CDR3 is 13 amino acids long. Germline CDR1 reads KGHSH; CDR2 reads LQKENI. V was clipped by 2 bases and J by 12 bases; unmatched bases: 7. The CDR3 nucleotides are TGTGCCAGCTCACCATCCGGGACAGGGAGAACTTTCTTT. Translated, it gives CASSPSGTGRTFF. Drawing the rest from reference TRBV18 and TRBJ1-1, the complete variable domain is NAGVMQNPRHLVRRRGQEARLRCSPMKGHSHVYWYRQLPEEGLKFMVYLQKENIIDESGMPKERFSAEFPKEGPSILRIQQVVRGDSAAYFCASSPSGTGRTFFGQGTRLTVV.